This record concerns one T cell receptor (beta chain) sequence. This specimen belongs to a study of blood T cell repertoires in COVID-19. For the study at large: The cDNA or gDNA used as material had been derived from T cells, B-cell-depleted T cells, or PBMCs.

V lost 5 bases and J 3 bases, leaving 21 bases between the germline ends. This CDR3 is 16 amino acids long. The assay was immunoSEQ multiplex PCR, and TCRdb's table has in-frame clones only and misses some. This repertoire shows 200,000 to 250,000 clones, roughly 85% found once; its top ten account for around 2.5%. The chain has TRBV5-3 and TRBJ2-7; possible D gene TRBD2, 6 bases. TRBV5-3 is an ORF, with its function uncertain. Sample: peripheral blood. The clonotype originates from a woman in her 70s with COVID-19, enrolled during active disease. The CDR3 sequence is CARSPRPAGRLYEQYF. DNA of the CDR3: TGTGCCAGAAGTCCCCGACCGGCGGGAAGGCTCTACGAGCAGTACTTC.